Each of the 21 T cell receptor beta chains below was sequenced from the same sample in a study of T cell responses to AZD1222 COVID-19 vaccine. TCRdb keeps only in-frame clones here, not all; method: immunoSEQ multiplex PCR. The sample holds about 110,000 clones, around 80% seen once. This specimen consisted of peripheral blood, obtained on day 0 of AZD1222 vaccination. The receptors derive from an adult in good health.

CDR3 amino acids: CASSVDSYSNQPQHF. In DNA, the CDR3 is TGTGCCAGCAGCGTCGACAGTTATAGCAATCAGCCCCAGCATTTT. The chain combines TRBV9 with TRBJ1-5; D is possibly TRBD1 (5 bases). Trimming cost V 2 bases and J 0 bases, with 9 bases left between them. Germline V gives CDR1 SGDLS, CDR2 YYNGEE. The CDR3 covers 15 residues. Full variable domain (remainder filled in from reference TRBV9 and TRBJ1-5): DSGVTQTPKHLITATGQRVTLRCSPRSGDLSVYWYQQSLDQGLQFLIQYYNGEERAKGNILERFSAQQFPDLHSELNLSSLELGDSALYFCASSVDSYSNQPQHFGDGTRLSIL.

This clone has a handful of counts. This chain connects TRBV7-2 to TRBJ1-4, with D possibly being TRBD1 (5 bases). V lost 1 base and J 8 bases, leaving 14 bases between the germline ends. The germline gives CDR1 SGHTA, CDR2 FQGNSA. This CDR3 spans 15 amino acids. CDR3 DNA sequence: TGTGCCAGCAGCTTAGGCCGGGGCACAAGAGAAAAACTGTTTTTT. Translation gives CASSLGRGTREKLFF.

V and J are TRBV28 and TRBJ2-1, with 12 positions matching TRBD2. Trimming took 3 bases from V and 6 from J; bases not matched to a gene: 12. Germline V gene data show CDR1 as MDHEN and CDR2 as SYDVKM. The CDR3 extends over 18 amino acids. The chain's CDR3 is CASSFSSGRASRSNEQFF. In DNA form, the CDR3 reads TGTGCCAGCAGTTTTTCTAGCGGGAGGGCCTCGAGGTCCAATGAGCAGTTCTTC.

The CDR3 DNA follows: TGCGCCAGCAGCCAAGAGGGTAGGGGTACCGGGGAGCTGTTTTTT. Translated: CASSQEGRGTGELFF. This chain links TRBV4-3 with TRBJ2-2; tentatively, D is TRBD1 (5 bases). From germline, CDR1 is LGHNA and CDR2 YSLEER. The CDR3 is made up of 15 amino acids. V was trimmed by 0 bases and J by 5 bases, leaving 10 bases between them.

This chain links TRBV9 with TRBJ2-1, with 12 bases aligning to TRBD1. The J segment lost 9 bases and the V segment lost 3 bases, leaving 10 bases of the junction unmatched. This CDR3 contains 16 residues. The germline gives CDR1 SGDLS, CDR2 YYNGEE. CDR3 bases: TGTGCCAGCAGCGGCTGGGGACAGGGGGCAAACCGTGAGCAGTTCTTC. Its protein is CASSGWGQGANREQFF.

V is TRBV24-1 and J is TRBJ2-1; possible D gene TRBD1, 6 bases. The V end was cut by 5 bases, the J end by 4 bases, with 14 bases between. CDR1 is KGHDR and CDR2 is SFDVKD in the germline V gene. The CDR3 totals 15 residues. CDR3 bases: TGTGCCACCAGTGTTACGGACAGAGGGTACAATGAGCAGTTCTTC. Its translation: CATSVTDRGYNEQFF.

Written as DNA, the CDR3 is TGTGCCAGCAGTAGGACGGGGGGGGAAGCTACGCAGTATTTT. It is translated as CASSRTGGEATQYF. The chain employs TRBV6-4 and TRBJ2-3, with TRBD2 identical over 8 bases. Looked up from germline, CDR1 is MRHNA and CDR2 is SNTAGT. With V trimmed by 5 bases and J by 8 bases, 9 bases remained unmatched. The CDR3 is 14 residues long.

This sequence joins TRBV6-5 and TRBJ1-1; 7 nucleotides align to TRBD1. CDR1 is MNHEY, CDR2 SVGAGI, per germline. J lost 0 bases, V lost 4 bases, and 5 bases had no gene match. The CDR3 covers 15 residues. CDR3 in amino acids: CASSSPGGVNTEAFF. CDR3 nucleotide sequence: TGTGCCAGCAGTTCGCCAGGGGGTGTGAACACTGAAGCTTTCTTT.

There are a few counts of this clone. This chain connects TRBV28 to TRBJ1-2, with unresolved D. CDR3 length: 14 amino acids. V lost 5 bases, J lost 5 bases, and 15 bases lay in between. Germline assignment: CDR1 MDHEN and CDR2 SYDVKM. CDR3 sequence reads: CASSELHGEYGYTF. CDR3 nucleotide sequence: TGTGCCAGCAGTGAGCTACACGGCGAATATGGCTACACCTTC.

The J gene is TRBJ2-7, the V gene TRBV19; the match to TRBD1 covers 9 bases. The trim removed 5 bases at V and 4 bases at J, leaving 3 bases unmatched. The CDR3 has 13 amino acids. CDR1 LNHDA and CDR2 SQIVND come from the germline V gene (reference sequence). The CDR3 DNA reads TGTGCCAGTAGTTGGACAGGGGCGTACGAGCAGTACTTC. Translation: CASSWTGAYEQYF.

CDR3 in amino acids: CASSRNTGTGRENSPLHF. The CDR3 nucleotides read TGTGCCAGCAGCCGCAACACCGGGACAGGGAGGGAAAATTCACCCCTCCACTTT. The V and J genes are TRBV7-2 and TRBJ1-6; 9 nucleotides agree with TRBD1. The germline V gene encodes CDR1 SGHTA and CDR2 FQGNSA. CDR3 length: 18 residues. After removal of 5 bases from V and 7 bases from J, the junction contained 15 bases not matched to a gene.

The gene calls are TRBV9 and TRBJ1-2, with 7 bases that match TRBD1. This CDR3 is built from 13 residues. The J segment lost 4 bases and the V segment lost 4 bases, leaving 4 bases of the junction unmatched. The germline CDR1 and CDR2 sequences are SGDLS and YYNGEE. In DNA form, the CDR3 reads TGTGCCAGCAGCACGGACAGGACCTATGGCTACACCTTC. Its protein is CASSTDRTYGYTF.

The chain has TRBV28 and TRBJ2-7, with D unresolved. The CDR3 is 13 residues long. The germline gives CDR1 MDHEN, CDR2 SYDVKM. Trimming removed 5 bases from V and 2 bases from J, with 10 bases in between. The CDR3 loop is CASSLGRTYEQYF. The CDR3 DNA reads TGTGCCAGCAGTCTAGGACGGACCTACGAGCAGTACTTC. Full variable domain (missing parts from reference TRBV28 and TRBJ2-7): DVKVTQSSRYLVKRTGEKVFLECVQDMDHENMFWYRQDPGLGLRLIYFSYDVKMKEKGDIPEGYSVSREKKERFSLILESASTNQTSMYLCASSLGRTYEQYFGPGTRLTVT.

CDR3 nucleotide sequence: TGTGCCAGCAGCTTTTCGGGACAAACCTACGAGCAGTACTTC. It translates to CASSFSGQTYEQYF. The chain is built from TRBV7-9 and TRBJ2-7; a possible D gene is TRBD1 (6 bases). The germline V and J ends were trimmed by 3 bases and 2 bases, with 11 bases remaining between them. CDR1 SEHNR and CDR2 FQNEAQ come from the germline V gene (reference sequence). The CDR3 totals 14 residues.

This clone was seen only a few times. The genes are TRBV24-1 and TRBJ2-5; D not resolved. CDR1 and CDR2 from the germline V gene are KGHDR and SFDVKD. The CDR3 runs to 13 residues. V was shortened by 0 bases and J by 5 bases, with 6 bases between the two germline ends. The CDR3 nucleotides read TGTGCCACCAGTGATTTGAGGCGGGAGACCCAGTACTTC. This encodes CATSDLRRETQYF.

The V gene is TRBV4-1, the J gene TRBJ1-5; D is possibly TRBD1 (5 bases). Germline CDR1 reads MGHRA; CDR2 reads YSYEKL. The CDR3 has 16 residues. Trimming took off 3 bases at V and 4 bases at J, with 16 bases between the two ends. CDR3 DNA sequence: TGCGCCAGCAGCCACCCAGGGTGGGAAGGGAATCAGCCCCAGCATTTT. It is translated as CASSHPGWEGNQPQHF.

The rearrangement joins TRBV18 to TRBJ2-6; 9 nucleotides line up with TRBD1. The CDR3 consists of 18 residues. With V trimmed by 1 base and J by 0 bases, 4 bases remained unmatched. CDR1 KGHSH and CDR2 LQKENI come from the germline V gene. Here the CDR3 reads CASSPRTGALSGANVLTF. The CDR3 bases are TGTGCCAGCTCACCACGGACAGGGGCCCTCTCTGGGGCCAACGTCCTGACTTTC.

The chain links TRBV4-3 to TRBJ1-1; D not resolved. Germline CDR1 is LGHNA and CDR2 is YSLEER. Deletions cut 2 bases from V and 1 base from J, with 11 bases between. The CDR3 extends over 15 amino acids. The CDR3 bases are TGCGCCAGCAGCCAACGTGAGAAGGGGAACACTGAAGCTTTCTTT. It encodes CASSQREKGNTEAFF.

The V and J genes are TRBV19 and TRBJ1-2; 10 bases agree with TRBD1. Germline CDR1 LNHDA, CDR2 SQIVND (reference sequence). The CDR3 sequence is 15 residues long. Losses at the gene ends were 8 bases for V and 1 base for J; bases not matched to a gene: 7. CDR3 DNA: TGTGCCAGTTCGGACAGGGGGAATAATAACTATGGCTACACCTTC. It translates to CASSDRGNNNYGYTF.

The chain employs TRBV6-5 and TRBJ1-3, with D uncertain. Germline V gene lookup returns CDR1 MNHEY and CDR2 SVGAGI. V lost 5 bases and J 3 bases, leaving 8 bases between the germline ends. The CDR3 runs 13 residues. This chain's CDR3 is CASSPYSGNTIYF. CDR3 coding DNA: TGTGCCAGCAGTCCCTACAGTGGAAACACCATATATTTT.

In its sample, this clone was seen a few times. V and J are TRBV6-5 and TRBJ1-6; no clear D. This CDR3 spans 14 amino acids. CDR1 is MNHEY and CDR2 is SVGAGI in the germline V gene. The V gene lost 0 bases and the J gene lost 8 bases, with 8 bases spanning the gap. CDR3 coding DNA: TGTGCCAGCAGTTACTCAGGAGCCTATTCACCCCTCCACTTT. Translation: CASSYSGAYSPLHF.